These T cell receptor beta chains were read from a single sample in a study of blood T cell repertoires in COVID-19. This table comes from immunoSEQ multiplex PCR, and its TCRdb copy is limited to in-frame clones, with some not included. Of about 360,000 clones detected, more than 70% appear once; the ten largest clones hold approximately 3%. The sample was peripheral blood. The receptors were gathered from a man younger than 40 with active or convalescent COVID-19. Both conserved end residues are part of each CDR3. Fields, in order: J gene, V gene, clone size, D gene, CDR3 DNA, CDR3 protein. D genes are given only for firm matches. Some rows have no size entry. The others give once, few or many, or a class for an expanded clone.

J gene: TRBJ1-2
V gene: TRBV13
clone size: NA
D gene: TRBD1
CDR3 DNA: TGTGCCAGCAGCAGAACAGGGGGTGGCTACACCTTC
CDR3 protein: CASSRTGGGYTF

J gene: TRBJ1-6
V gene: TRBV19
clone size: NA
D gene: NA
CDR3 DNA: TGTGCCAGTAGTCTAGACAGGACCTATAATTCACCCCTCCACTTT
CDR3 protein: CASSLDRTYNSPLHF

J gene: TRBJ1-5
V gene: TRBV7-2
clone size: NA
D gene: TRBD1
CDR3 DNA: TGTGCCAGCAGCTTAGTAGGGGGCGCGGGTCAGCCCCAGCATTTT
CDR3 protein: CASSLVGGAGQPQHF

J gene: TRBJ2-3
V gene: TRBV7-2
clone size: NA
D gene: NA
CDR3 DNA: TGTGCCAGCAGCTATCAGAGGGGGTCCGCAGATACGCAGTATTTT
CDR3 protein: CASSYQRGSADTQYF

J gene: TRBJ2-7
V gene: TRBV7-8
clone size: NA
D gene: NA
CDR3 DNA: TGTGCCAGCAGCCGCGGCTACGAGCAGTACTTC
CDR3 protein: CASSRGYEQYF

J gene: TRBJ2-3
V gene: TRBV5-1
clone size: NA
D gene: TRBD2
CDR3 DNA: TGCGCCAGCAGCCGACTAGCCCACACAGATACGCAGTATTTT
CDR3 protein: CASSRLAHTDTQYF

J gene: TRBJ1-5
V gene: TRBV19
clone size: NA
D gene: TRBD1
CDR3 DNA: TGTGCCAGTAGTATACGGTGGACAGGGAGACAGCCCCAGCATTTT
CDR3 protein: CASSIRWTGRQPQHF

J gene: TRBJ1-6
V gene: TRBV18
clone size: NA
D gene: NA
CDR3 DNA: TGTGCCAGCTCGCCAGGCAGGTCAAAATCGAGCTCCTATAATTCACCCCTCCACTTT
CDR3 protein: CASSPGRSKSSSYNSPLHF

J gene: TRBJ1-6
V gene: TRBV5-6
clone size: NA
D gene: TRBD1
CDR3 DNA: TGTGCCAGCAGCCCGAGACAGGGGGCCATTAATTCACCCCTCCACTTT
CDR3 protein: CASSPRQGAINSPLHF

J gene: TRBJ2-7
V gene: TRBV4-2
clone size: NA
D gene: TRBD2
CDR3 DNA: TGTGCCAGCAGCCAAGACGGGGCGGCTAGCGGGAGCTACGAGCAGTACTTC
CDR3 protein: CASSQDGAASGSYEQYF

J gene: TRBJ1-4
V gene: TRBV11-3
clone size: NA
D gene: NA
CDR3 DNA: TGTGCCAGCAGCCCGGACCCCGGAGGTTATGAAAAACTGTTTTTT
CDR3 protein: CASSPDPGGYEKLFF

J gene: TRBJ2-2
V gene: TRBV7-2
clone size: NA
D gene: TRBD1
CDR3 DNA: TGTGCCAGCAGCCGTGATCAGGGGGCCACCGGGGAGCTGTTTTTT
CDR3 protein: CASSRDQGATGELFF

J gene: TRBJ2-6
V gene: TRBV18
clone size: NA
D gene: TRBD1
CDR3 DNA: TGTGCCAGCTCACTCGGGACAGGGGGCGCTGGGGCCAACGTCCTGACTTTC
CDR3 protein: CASSLGTGGAGANVLTF

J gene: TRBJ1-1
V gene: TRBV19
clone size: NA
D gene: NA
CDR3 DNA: TGTGCCAGTCCCCAGAACAGGGTAATGAACACTGAAGCTTTCTTT
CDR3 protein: CASPQNRVMNTEAFF

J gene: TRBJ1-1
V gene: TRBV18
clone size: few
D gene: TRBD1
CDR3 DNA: TGTGCCAGCTCACCGGACAGGGGGCTTAGCACTGAAGCTTTCTTT
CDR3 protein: CASSPDRGLSTEAFF

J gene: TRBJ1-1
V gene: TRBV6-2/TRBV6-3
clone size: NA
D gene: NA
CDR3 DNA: TGTGCCAGCAGTTACTCGGGCAGGGCGGACACTGAAGCTTTCTTT
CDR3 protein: CASSYSGRADTEAFF

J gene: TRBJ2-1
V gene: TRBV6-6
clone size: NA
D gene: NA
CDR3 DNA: TGTGCCAGCAGCCTATTTAACAGGGACAATGAGCAGTTCTTC
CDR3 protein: CASSLFNRDNEQFF

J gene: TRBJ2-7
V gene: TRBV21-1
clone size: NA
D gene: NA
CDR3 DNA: TGTGCCAGCAGCGAAACTTTAATCGGGACTAGATACGAGCAGTACTTC
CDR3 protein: CASSETLIGTRYEQYF

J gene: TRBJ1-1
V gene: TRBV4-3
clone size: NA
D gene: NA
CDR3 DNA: TGCGCCAGCAGCCAAGATAGTTCAGGAGGCACTGAAGCTTTCTTT
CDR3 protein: CASSQDSSGGTEAFF

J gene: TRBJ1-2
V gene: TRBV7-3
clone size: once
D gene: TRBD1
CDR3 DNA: TGTGCCAGCAGCTTACTGGGACAGGCTGGCTACACCTTC
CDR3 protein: CASSLLGQAGYTF

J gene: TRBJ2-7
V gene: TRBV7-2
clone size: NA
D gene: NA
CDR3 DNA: TGTGCCAGCAGCTTAGAGGGGGTCAGCTCCTACGAGCAGTACTTC
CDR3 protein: CASSLEGVSSYEQYF

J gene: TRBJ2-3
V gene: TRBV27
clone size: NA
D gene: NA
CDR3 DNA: TGTGCCAGCAGTTCGCTCAGGGTAATCGGAGGCACAGATACGCAGTATTTT
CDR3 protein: CASSSLRVIGGTDTQYF

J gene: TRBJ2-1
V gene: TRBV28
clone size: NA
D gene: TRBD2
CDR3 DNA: TGTGCCAGCAGGTCCGGGAGGCCAAATGAGCAGTTCTTC
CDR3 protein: CASRSGRPNEQFF

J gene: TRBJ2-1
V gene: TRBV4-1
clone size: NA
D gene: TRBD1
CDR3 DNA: TGCGCCAGCAGCGCACCTGGGACAGGGAGACACAATGAGCAGTTCTTC
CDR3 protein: CASSAPGTGRHNEQFF

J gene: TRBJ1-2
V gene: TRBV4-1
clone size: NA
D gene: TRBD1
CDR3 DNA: TGCGCCAGCAGCCGCGGATCGGCGGCAGGGGGAAACTATGGCTACACCTTC
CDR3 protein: CASSRGSAAGGNYGYTF

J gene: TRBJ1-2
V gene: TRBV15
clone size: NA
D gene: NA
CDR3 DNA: TGTGCCACCAGCAGCCTACGTGGCTACACCTTC
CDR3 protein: CATSSLRGYTF

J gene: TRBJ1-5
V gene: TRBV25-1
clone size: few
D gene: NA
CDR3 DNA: TGTGCCAGCAGTCCTCCCGGAGGGGGGGGCAATCAGCCCCAGCATTTT
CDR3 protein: CASSPPGGGGNQPQHF

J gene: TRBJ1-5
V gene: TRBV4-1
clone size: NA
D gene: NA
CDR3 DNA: TGCGCCAGCAGCCAAGATGGGCGCTCCTATAGCAATCAGCCCCAGCATTTT
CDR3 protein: CASSQDGRSYSNQPQHF

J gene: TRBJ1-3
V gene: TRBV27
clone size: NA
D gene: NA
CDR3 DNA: TGTGCCAGCAGGCGGGCCGACTGGGGCACCATATATTTT
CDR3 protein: CASRRADWGTIYF

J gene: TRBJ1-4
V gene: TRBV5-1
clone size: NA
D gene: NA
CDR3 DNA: TGCGCCAGCAGCTTAGGGAGTCAGAATGAAAAACTGTTTTTT
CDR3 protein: CASSLGSQNEKLFF

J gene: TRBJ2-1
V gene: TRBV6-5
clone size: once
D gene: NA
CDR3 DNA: TGTGCCAGCAGTTTGGGCCTGAGCTCCTACAATGAGCAGTTCTTC
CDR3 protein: CASSLGLSSYNEQFF

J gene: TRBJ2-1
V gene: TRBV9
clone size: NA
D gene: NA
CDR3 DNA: TGTGCCAGCAGCGTAGACCCTAGTCGCTACAATGAGCAGTTCTTC
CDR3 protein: CASSVDPSRYNEQFF

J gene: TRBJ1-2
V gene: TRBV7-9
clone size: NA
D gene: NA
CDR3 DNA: TGTGCCAGCAGTCGACAGGTCCCCCTTCATGGCTACACCTTC
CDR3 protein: CASSRQVPLHGYTF

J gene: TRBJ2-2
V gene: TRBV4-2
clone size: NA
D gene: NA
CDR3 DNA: TGTGCCAGCAGCCAAGACTGGGCCACCGGGGAGCTGTTTTTT
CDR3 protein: CASSQDWATGELFF

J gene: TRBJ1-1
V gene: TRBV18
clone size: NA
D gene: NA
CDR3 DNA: TGTGCCAGCTCACCACGGGAGGGGAGCAGCACTGAAGCTTTCTTT
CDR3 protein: CASSPREGSSTEAFF

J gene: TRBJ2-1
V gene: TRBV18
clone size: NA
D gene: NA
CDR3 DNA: TGTGCCAGCTCACCACTTGAGACTGGAAACAATGAGCAGTTCTTC
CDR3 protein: CASSPLETGNNEQFF

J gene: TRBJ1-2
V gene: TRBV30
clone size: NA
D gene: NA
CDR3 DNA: TGTGCCTTCCCCCGGGGGGATGGCTACACCTTC
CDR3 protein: CAFPRGDGYTF

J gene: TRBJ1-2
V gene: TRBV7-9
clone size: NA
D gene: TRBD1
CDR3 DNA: TGTGCCAGCAGCTGGACAGGGACTGGTGGCTACACCTTC
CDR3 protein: CASSWTGTGGYTF

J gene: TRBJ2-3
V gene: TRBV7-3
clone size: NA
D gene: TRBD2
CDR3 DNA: TGTGCCAGCAGCTTAATGCCGGGGCGCGCCGGGAGGACGCAGTATTTT
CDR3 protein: CASSLMPGRAGRTQYF

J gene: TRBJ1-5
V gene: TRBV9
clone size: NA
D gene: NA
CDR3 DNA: TGTGCCAGCAGCGTAGGAACAGATAATCAGCCCCAGCATTTT
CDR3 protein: CASSVGTDNQPQHF

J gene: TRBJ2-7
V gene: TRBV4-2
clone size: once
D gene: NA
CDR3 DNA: TGTGCCAGCAGCCGACCAGGGGTCTACGAGCAGTACTTC
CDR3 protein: CASSRPGVYEQYF

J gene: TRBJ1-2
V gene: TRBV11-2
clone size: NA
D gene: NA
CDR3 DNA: TGTGCCAGCAGCTCCGACAATCTCTATGGCTACACCTTC
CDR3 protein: CASSSDNLYGYTF

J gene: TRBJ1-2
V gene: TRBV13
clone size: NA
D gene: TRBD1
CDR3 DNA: TGTGCCAGCGACTCCGACTACAGGGGAAGGGTGTATGGCTACACCTTC
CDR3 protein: CASDSDYRGRVYGYTF

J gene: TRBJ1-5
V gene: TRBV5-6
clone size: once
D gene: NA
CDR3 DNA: TGTGCCAGCAGCCCTAGGAATCAGCCCCAGCATTTT
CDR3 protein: CASSPRNQPQHF

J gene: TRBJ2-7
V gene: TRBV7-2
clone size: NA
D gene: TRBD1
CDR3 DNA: TGTGCCAGCAGCTTAGGAGGTCAGGGGGCCTACGAGCAGTACTTC
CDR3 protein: CASSLGGQGAYEQYF

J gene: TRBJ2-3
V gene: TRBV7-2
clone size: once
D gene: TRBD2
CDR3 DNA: TGTGCCAGCAGCCTGATAGCGGGAACCCTCACAGATACGCAGTATTTT
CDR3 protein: CASSLIAGTLTDTQYF

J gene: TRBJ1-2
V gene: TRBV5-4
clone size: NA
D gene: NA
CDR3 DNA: TGTGCCAGCAGCTTCTGGGGGAGGAACTATGGCTACACCTTC
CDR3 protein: CASSFWGRNYGYTF